Shown below are 31 T cell receptor beta chains from a single sample sequenced in a study of memory CD4+ T cells and cytomegalovirus serostatus (dated by TCRdb to the late 2010s). Libraries came from the immunoSEQ multiplex PCR assay. In TCRdb, the immuneACCESS table is reduced to in-frame sequences with V and J assigned. These tables do not hold every clone; where another copy was compared, an unresolved V gene accounts for under half, and the others remain unexplained. The table for this sample lists 45,000 to 65,000 clones; around four fifths of them were counted only once. Of the sample, approximately 1.9% is held by the ten largest clones. Single viable CD3+CD4+CD8-CD45RO+ cells were sorted as memory CD4+ T cells on a FACSAria II. Sample: memory CD4+ T cells from blood. These receptors were obtained from an adult in good health and CMV-seropositive.

The chain is built from TRBV4-2 and TRBJ2-2; D unclear. The CDR3 is made up of 15 amino acids. CDR1 and CDR2 (germline): LGHNA, YNFKEQ. V lost 1 base and J lost 1, with 7 bases in between. The CDR3 is CASSQVGLNTGELFF. In DNA, the CDR3 is TGTGCCAGCAGCCAAGTTGGCCTGAACACCGGGGAGCTGTTTTTT.

The J gene is TRBJ1-2, the V gene TRBV9, with a tentative D call TRBD1 (5 bases). The CDR3 extends over 14 amino acids. Germline loops: CDR1 SGDLS, CDR2 YYNGEE. Trimming shortened V by 0 bases and J by 7 bases, and 13 bases separated the two germline ends. The CDR3 DNA reads as TGTGCCAGCAGCGTAGCTCTGGGGGAAAGTGGCTACACCTTC. Translating gives CASSVALGESGYTF.

V gene TRBV7-3 combines with J gene TRBJ2-2; D unclear. The CDR3 loop spans 15 amino acids. V was clipped by 1 base and J by 2 bases, with 8 bases between them. Germline assignment: CDR1 SGHTA and CDR2 FQGTGA. The CDR3 region has the DNA TGTGCCAGCAGCTTAATCGCAGATAACACCGGGGAGCTGTTTTTT. Its translation: CASSLIADNTGELFF.

The genes are TRBV7-6 and TRBJ2-7, with a tentative D call TRBD1 (6 bases). V was cut by 2 bases and J by 2 bases, with 10 bases left in between. The germline V gene has CDR1 SGHVS and CDR2 FNYEAQ. The CDR3 runs to 14 residues. As DNA, the CDR3 is TGTGCCAGCAGCTTATCGACAGGAACCTACGAGCAGTACTTC. Encoded protein: CASSLSTGTYEQYF.

This sequence joins TRBV23-1 and TRBJ1-5; D is perhaps TRBD1 (6 bases). TRBV23-1 is labeled an ORF, and its function is uncertain. The CDR3 length is 15 residues. The germline V and J ends were trimmed by 0 bases and 5 bases, with 11 bases remaining between them. In DNA form, the CDR3 reads TGCGCCAGCAGTCAATCGCCAGGGGTGCATCAGCCCCAGCATTTT. It is translated as CASSQSPGVHQPQHF.

V is TRBV15 and J is TRBJ1-5; perhaps TRBD1 as D (5 bases). Germline V gives CDR1 LNHNV, CDR2 YYDKDF (reference sequence). The CDR3 is 15 residues long. Trimming removed 7 bases at V and 3 bases at J, with 16 bases between. The CDR3 protein is CATTGGRGANQPQHF. The CDR3 nucleotides read TGTGCCACCACCGGGGGTAGGGGTGCCAATCAGCCCCAGCATTTT. Looking up the rest from reference TRBV15 and TRBJ1-5 gives the full variable domain: DAMVIQNPRYQVTQFGKPVTLSCSQTLNHNVMYWYQQKSSQAPKLLFHYYDKDFNNEADTPDNFQSRRPNTSFCFLDIRSPGLGDTAMYLCATTGGRGANQPQHFGDGTRLSIL.

This chain uses TRBV28 with TRBJ2-3; D unclear. CDR1 is MDHEN and CDR2 is SYDVKM in the germline V gene. The CDR3 loop spans 17 amino acids. The V gene lost 2 bases and the J gene lost 0 bases, with 15 bases spanning the gap. The CDR3 sequence: CASSLAKGFSSTDTQYF. The DNA of the CDR3 is TGTGCCAGCAGTTTAGCCAAAGGGTTCTCTAGCACAGATACGCAGTATTTT.

CDR3 DNA: TGCGCCAGCAGCTTGGAGCCGACAGGGGGGTATGGCTACACCTTC. Amino acids: CASSLEPTGGYGYTF. The chain carries TRBV5-1 and TRBJ1-2, with 9 bases lining up with TRBD1. Trimming cost V 0 bases and J 5 bases; bases outside gene matches: 5. This CDR3 spans 15 amino acids. Germline V CDR1 and CDR2: SGHRS, YFSETQ.

This sequence joins TRBV7-2 and TRBJ1-4; tentative D call: TRBD1 (5 bases). The CDR3 is 13 amino acids. The germline V and J ends were trimmed by 5 bases and 7 bases, with 11 bases remaining between them. Germline V gene sequence: CDR1 SGHTA, CDR2 FQGNSA. CDR3 loop: CASSPWDAEKLFF. The CDR3 DNA reads TGTGCCAGCAGCCCCTGGGACGCTGAAAAACTGTTTTTT.

The chain couples TRBV5-5 to TRBJ1-4; TRBD1 is a possible D gene (6 bases). CDR3 length: 19 residues. The germline gives CDR1 SGHKS, CDR2 YYEKEE (reference sequence). V was trimmed by 4 bases and J by 0 bases, leaving 22 bases between them. The CDR3 DNA is TGTGCCAGCAGCCCCGAAGGTAGGGGGGGACGAGCAACTAATGAAAAACTGTTTTTT. This translates into CASSPEGRGGRATNEKLFF.

This clone was counted only a few times. The chain links TRBV6-5 to TRBJ1-2; D call uncertain. Germline loops: CDR1 MNHEY, CDR2 SVGAGI. V was shortened by 2 bases and J by 4 bases, with 5 bases between the two germline ends. The CDR3 length is 12 residues. This chain's CDR3 is CASSYGGYGYTF. CDR3 DNA sequence: TGTGCCAGCAGTTACGGCGGCTATGGCTACACCTTC.

The chain carries TRBV7-9 and TRBJ2-1; 9 positions agree with TRBD1. This CDR3 region has 16 residues. Germline-derived CDR1 and CDR2 are SEHNR and FQNEAQ (reference sequence). The junction had 10 bases not matched to a gene; V was cut back by 3 bases and J by 7 bases. The CDR3 DNA follows: TGTGCCAGCAGCTTGGGGACAGGGCCCGGGTGGAATGAGCAGTTCTTC. The encoded protein is CASSLGTGPGWNEQFF.

This rearrangement joins TRBV2 to TRBJ1-4, with 9 bases aligning to TRBD1. This CDR3 spans 16 amino acids. Germline loops: CDR1 SNHLY, CDR2 FYNNEI. V trimming: 6 bases; J trimming: 6 bases; junction bases outside the gene matches: 11. CDR3 sequence: CASRGLQGATYEKLFF. Here the CDR3 DNA reads TGTGCCAGCAGAGGCCTACAGGGGGCTACTTATGAAAAACTGTTTTTT. The full variable domain, with the rest looked up from reference TRBV2 and TRBJ1-4, is EPEVTQTPSHQVTQMGQEVILRCVPISNHLYFYWYRQILGQKVEFLVSFYNNEISEKSEIFDDQFSVERPDGSNFTLKIRSTKLEDSAMYFCASRGLQGATYEKLFFGSGTQLSVL.

The rearrangement links TRBV15 to TRBJ1-2, with D hard to call. Germline loops: CDR1 LNHNV, CDR2 YYDKDF (reference sequence). The V end lost 3 bases, the J end lost 8 bases, and 19 bases lay between the germline ends. The CDR3 extends over 15 amino acids. The CDR3 sequence: CATSRGQTPGDGYTF. The DNA of the CDR3 is TGTGCCACCAGCAGGGGCCAAACTCCAGGCGACGGCTACACCTTC. The variable domain in full, completed from reference TRBV15 and TRBJ1-2, reads DAMVIQNPRYQVTQFGKPVTLSCSQTLNHNVMYWYQQKSSQAPKLLFHYYDKDFNNEADTPDNFQSRRPNTSFCFLDIRSPGLGDTAMYLCATSRGQTPGDGYTFGSGTRLTVV.

The rearrangement joins TRBV7-2 to TRBJ1-5, with TRBD1 as a possible D gene (6 bases). The CDR3 runs 14 residues. Germline V gene lookup returns CDR1 SGHTA and CDR2 FQGNSA. The V and J ends lost 4 bases and 0 bases respectively, with 7 bases between them. The CDR3 sequence: CASSSRGSNQPQHF. The CDR3 DNA sequence: TGTGCCAGCAGCTCCAGGGGTAGCAATCAGCCCCAGCATTTT.

Regarding this clone: The germline gene is not matched at one end of the junction; a read error may be the cause. This sequence joins TRBV14 and TRBJ2-7; D remains ambiguous. Germline V CDR1 and CDR2: SGHDN, FVKESK. The CDR3 is 11 residues long. The CDR3 here is CASSQEGPRDF. The CDR3 coding sequence is TGTGCCAGCAGCCAAGAGGGTCCCCGGGACTTC.

This chain connects TRBV14 to TRBJ1-2; 7 positions match TRBD1. V lost 4 bases and J lost 4; bases outside the gene matches: 12. This CDR3 comprises 16 residues. Germline V gene lookup returns CDR1 SGHDN and CDR2 FVKESK. CDR3 region: CASSRTQGLALYGYTF. Here the CDR3 DNA reads TGTGCCAGCAGCCGAACACAGGGGTTGGCCCTCTATGGCTACACCTTC.

The chain is built from TRBV21-1 and TRBJ1-3; the table's D call, TRBD1, has no DNA check behind it. TRBV21-1 is a documented pseudogene. This CDR3 region has 15 residues. The CDR3 loop is CASSKDRDSGNTIYF. The CDR3 DNA follows: TGTGCCAGCAGCAAAGACAGGGATTCTGGAAACACCATATATTTT.

V gene TRBV2 combines with J gene TRBJ2-2, with a possible D match to TRBD1 (6 bases). The CDR3 extends over 12 amino acids. Looked up from germline, CDR1 is SNHLY and CDR2 is FYNNEI. Trimming cost V 8 bases and J 6 bases, with 10 bases left between them. CDR3 in DNA: TGTGCCAGCCGGACAGACGCCGGGGAGCTGTTTTTT. Translation: CASRTDAGELFF.

The rearrangement links TRBV6-5 to TRBJ2-2, with 8 bases identical to TRBD2. CDR1 MNHEY and CDR2 SVGAGI come from the germline V gene. The CDR3 runs to 14 residues. V gave up 7 bases and J gave up 7 bases; unmatched junction bases: 8. CDR3 coding DNA: TGTGCCAGCACGCTCTCTCGGGGGGGCGGGGAGCTGTTTTTT. As protein: CASTLSRGGGELFF.

This chain uses TRBV4-3 with TRBJ2-7; 9 bases are a match to TRBD1. From germline, CDR1 is LGHNA and CDR2 YSLEER. The V segment lost 0 bases and the J segment 3 bases; nucleotides outside the gene matches: 3. The CDR3 extends over 15 amino acids. CDR3 sequence reads: CASSQEGQGYYEQYF. The CDR3 bases are TGCGCCAGCAGCCAAGAGGGACAGGGTTACTACGAGCAGTACTTC.

The chain uses TRBV2 and TRBJ1-6; tentative D call: TRBD1 (6 bases). V lost 1 base to trimming and J lost 7 bases, with 11 bases between them. The germline gives CDR1 SNHLY, CDR2 FYNNEI. There are 15 residues in the CDR3. CDR3 protein: CASSEGTGHNSPLHF. The DNA for the CDR3 is TGTGCCAGCAGTGAAGGTACAGGGCACAATTCACCCCTCCACTTT.

The genes are TRBV4-3 and TRBJ2-3; D is perhaps TRBD1 or TRBD2 (5 bases each). The germline V gene has CDR1 LGHNA and CDR2 YSLEER. CDR3 size: 16 residues. Trimming cost V 0 bases and J 2 bases, with 12 bases left between them. CDR3 residues: CASSQERGAYTDTQYF. For the CDR3, the DNA is TGCGCCAGCAGCCAAGAAAGAGGGGCCTACACAGATACGCAGTATTTT.

The chain uses TRBV19 and TRBJ1-1; TRBD1 is a possible D gene (5 bases). Deletions cut 1 base from V and 4 bases from J, with 10 bases between. Germline V CDR1 and CDR2: LNHDA, SQIVND (reference sequence). This CDR3 contains 14 residues. CDR3 residues: CASSIGWGGTEAFF. The CDR3 DNA sequence: TGTGCCAGTAGTATAGGATGGGGGGGCACTGAAGCTTTCTTT. Drawing the rest from reference TRBV19 and TRBJ1-1, the complete variable domain is DGGITQSPKYLFRKEGQNVTLSCEQNLNHDAMYWYRQDPGQGLRLIYYSQIVNDFQKGDIAEGYSVSREKKESFPLTVTSAQKNPTAFYLCASSIGWGGTEAFFGQGTRLTVV.

V usage is TRBV19 and J usage is TRBJ2-5; TRBD2 matches 7 bases. Germline CDR1 is LNHDA and CDR2 is SQIVND (reference sequence). CDR3 size: 16 residues. J was trimmed by 1 base and V by 4 bases; bases with no gene match: 9. For the CDR3, the DNA is TGTGCCAGTAGTACGCGGGGGAGGGCCCCCCAAGAGACCCAGTACTTC. Protein: CASSTRGRAPQETQYF.

This rearrangement joins TRBV14 to TRBJ2-4; D is possibly TRBD1 (6 bases). Trimming pared 5 bases from V and 13 bases from J, leaving 12 bases between. The CDR3 length is 11 residues. Per germline, CDR1 SGHDN and CDR2 FVKESK. The CDR3 bases are TGTGCCAGCAGCGCCGGACAGACACAGTACTTC. It is translated as CASSAGQTQYF.

This clone was detected only once. The V gene is TRBV29-1, the J gene TRBJ2-2; TRBD2 matches 7 bases. V shed 4 bases and J 7 bases; nucleotides not matched to a gene: 9. Germline CDR1 is SQVTM and CDR2 is ANQGSEA. CDR3 length equals 14 residues. The CDR3 region has the DNA TGCAGCGTTGGAATCTTCGGGGGGAGCGGGGAGCTGTTTTTT. This translates into CSVGIFGGSGELFF.

V and J are TRBV4-3 and TRBJ2-2; TRBD2 matches 10 bases. There are 18 residues in the CDR3. The V gene end was trimmed by 0 bases and the J gene end by 0 bases; junction bases not matched to a gene: 4. Germline assignment: CDR1 LGHNA and CDR2 YSLEER. CDR3 sequence reads: CASSQESGGASNTGELFF. DNA for the CDR3: TGCGCCAGCAGCCAAGAGAGCGGGGGGGCCTCGAACACCGGGGAGCTGTTTTTT.

The genes are TRBV6-5 and TRBJ1-2; D is undetermined. Germline loops: CDR1 MNHEY, CDR2 SVGAGI. The CDR3 has 14 amino acids. V lost 5 bases to trimming and J lost 4 bases, with 14 bases between them. CDR3 sequence reads: CASSLTYGSYGYTF. Written as DNA, the CDR3 is TGTGCCAGCAGTCTAACCTACGGGTCCTATGGCTACACCTTC.

A few counts support this clone. The chain uses TRBV7-2 and TRBJ1-2; weak D call: TRBD1 (5 bases). Between the trimmed V and J ends, which lost 5 bases and 4 bases, there was a span of 17 bases. Per germline, CDR1 SGHTA and CDR2 FQGNSA. This CDR3 is 15 amino acids long. The CDR3 coding sequence is TGTGCCAGCAGCGGCCGGGACGGAACCTCCTATGGCTACACCTTC. It encodes CASSGRDGTSYGYTF.

The V call is TRBV18, the J call TRBJ2-7; TRBD1 aligns across 9 bases. The germline V gene has CDR1 KGHSH and CDR2 LQKENI. J lost 5 bases, V lost 4 bases, and 6 bases had no gene match. This CDR3 has 14 residues. The CDR3 sequence is CASSLGQGINEQYF. The CDR3 nucleotides read TGTGCCAGCTCACTGGGACAGGGCATCAACGAGCAGTACTTC.